These 8 T cell receptor beta chains were all obtained from the same sample, sequenced in a study of cytotoxic CD8 clonotypes in ibrutinib-treated CLL (dated by TCRdb to the early 2020s). Library preparation employed the immunoSEQ multiplex PCR assay. TCRdb's version of the immuneACCESS table is confined to in-frame rearrangements and falls short of the full clone set. An unresolved V gene accounts for under half of the shortfall where checked; the remainder is of unknown origin. A total of about 24,000 clones appear in this sample, around 84% of them only once. The biggest ten clones account for more than 7% of the sample. Sequencing was performed on PBMCs, taken before ibrutinib treatment. All receptors derive from a human donor with chronic lymphocytic leukemia.

The V and J genes are TRBV19 and TRBJ2-7, with TRBD2 matching 7 bases. V shed 4 bases and J 2 bases; nucleotides not matched to a gene: 14. CDR3 length equals 17 residues. CDR1 is LNHDA, CDR2 SQIVND, per germline (reference sequence). The CDR3 DNA reads as TGTGCCAGTAGTAATTTCGTCTCTAACGGGAGGACCTACGAGCAGTACTTC. Amino acids: CASSNFVSNGRTYEQYF.

The chain is built from TRBV4-2 and TRBJ2-2, with 7 bases aligning to TRBD1. After removal of 4 bases from V and 2 bases from J, the junction contained 7 bases not matched to a gene. Germline CDR1 is LGHNA and CDR2 is YNFKEQ. CDR3 length equals 16 residues. CDR3 loop: CASSPLGQINTGELFF. The CDR3 bases are TGTGCCAGCAGCCCCCTGGGACAGATAAACACCGGGGAGCTGTTTTTT.

This chain uses TRBV19 with TRBJ2-5; 9 bases line up with TRBD1. This CDR3 has 15 residues. V trimming: 5 bases; J trimming: 3 bases; junction bases outside the gene matches: 7. Germline CDR1 and CDR2: LNHDA and SQIVND (reference sequence). CDR3 sequence: CASSADRGREETQYF. For the CDR3, the DNA is TGTGCCAGTAGTGCCGACAGGGGGAGAGAAGAGACCCAGTACTTC.

The chain combines TRBV11-1 with TRBJ2-1; D is unresolved. The V gene's germline CDR1 is SGHAT and CDR2 FQDESV (reference sequence). The CDR3 is made up of 13 amino acids. V dropped 4 bases and J dropped 7 bases, with 11 bases sitting between them. This chain's CDR3 is CASSSVPRNEQFF. CDR3 in DNA: TGTGCCAGCAGCTCGGTACCCCGGAATGAGCAGTTCTTC.

This clone was recorded only once. This rearrangement joins TRBV9 to TRBJ2-1, with 10 bases fitting TRBD2. Germline CDR1 SGDLS, CDR2 YYNGEE. This CDR3 spans 14 amino acids. The ends lost 2 bases at V and 6 bases at J; junction bases unmatched: 2. The CDR3 nucleotides are TGTGCCAGCAGCGTTAGCGGGAGGTCCAATGAGCAGTTCTTC. Its protein product is CASSVSGRSNEQFF.

This chain joins TRBV28 and TRBJ1-5; D is unresolved. CDR1 and CDR2 from the germline V gene are MDHEN and SYDVKM. The V end lost 2 bases, the J end lost 5 bases, and 7 bases lay between the germline ends. The CDR3 runs 13 residues. CDR3 loop: CASSLRVHQPQHF. The CDR3 DNA follows: TGTGCCAGCAGTTTACGGGTCCATCAGCCCCAGCATTTT.

The chain carries TRBV4-3 and TRBJ2-7, with 8 bases matching TRBD2. Germline V lookup: CDR1 LGHNA, CDR2 YSLEER. Losses at the gene ends were 3 bases for V and 0 bases for J; bases not matched to a gene: 7. This CDR3 has 16 residues. DNA for the CDR3: TGCGCCAGCAGCCAGGGTAGCGGGGCCCCCTCCTACGAGCAGTACTTC. Translated, it gives CASSQGSGAPSYEQYF.

The chain links TRBV5-4 to TRBJ1-2; 8 positions match TRBD1. Looked up from germline, CDR1 is SGHNT and CDR2 is YYREEE (reference sequence). The length of the CDR3 is 15 residues. The V segment lost 1 base and the J segment 4 bases; nucleotides outside the gene matches: 6. CDR3: CASSLRAGGRYGYTF. The CDR3 DNA follows: TGTGCCAGCAGCTTGAGGGCAGGGGGCCGCTATGGCTACACCTTC.